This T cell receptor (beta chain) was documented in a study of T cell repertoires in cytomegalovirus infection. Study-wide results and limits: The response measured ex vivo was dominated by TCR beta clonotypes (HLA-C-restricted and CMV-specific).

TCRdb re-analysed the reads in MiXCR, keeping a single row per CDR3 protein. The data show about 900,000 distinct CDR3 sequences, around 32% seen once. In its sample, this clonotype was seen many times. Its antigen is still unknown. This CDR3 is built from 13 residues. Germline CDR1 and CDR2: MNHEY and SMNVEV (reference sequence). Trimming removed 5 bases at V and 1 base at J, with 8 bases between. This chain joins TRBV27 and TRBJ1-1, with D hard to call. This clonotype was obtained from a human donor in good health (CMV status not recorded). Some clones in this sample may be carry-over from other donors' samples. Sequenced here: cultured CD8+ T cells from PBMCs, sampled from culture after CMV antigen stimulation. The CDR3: CASSDNPNTEAFF. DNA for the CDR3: TGTGCCAGCAGTGACAACCCGAACACTGAAGCTTTCTTT.